One sample yielded the 23 T cell receptor beta chains listed below, sequenced in a study of read filtering for tumor transcriptome and immune sequencing (dated by TCRdb to the early 2020s). The instrument was an Illumina HiSeq 4000. TCR libraries were built from roughly 400 ng RNA with the Immunoverse kit, using molecular barcoded adaptors covering alpha/delta and beta/gamma chains. Clones were called with MiXCR by TCRdb after fastp trimmed the public reads at Q25, and only in-frame beta chains were retained. When rows share a CDR3 protein, they turn into one entry using the most common DNA and genes. Here the sample has 100,000 to 150,000 distinct CDR3 sequences; roughly an eighth occur a single time. The ten most abundant clones make up around 8.3% of the sample. Sequenced material: a population of CD138-negative cells sorted from bone marrow. What this sample's cell subset or site label stands for: bone marrow mononuclear cells depleted of CD138+ plasma/myeloma cells by negative magnetic selection. The receptors were sampled from a donor aged 40 or older with multiple myeloma.

The sample holds a few counts of this clonotype. The V gene is TRBV14, the J gene TRBJ2-1, with D perhaps matching TRBD1 (6 bases). Trimming shortened V by 0 bases and J by 8 bases, and 17 bases separated the two germline ends. This CDR3 spans 16 amino acids. Germline V lookup: CDR1 SGHDN, CDR2 FVKESK. For the CDR3, the DNA is TGTGCCAGCAGCCAAGAAAGACCCAGGGGTGGTGATGAGCAGTTCTTC. Protein: CASSQERPRGGDEQFF.

The chain is built from TRBV4-3 and TRBJ1-5; TRBD1 might be the D (5 bases). The length of the CDR3 is 16 residues. Germline CDR1 is LGHNA and CDR2 is YSLEER. Between the trimmed V and J ends, which lost 0 bases and 5 bases, there was a span of 14 bases. Written as DNA, the CDR3 is TGCGCCAGCAGCCAAGAACCAGGGCAGGCCGATCAGCCCCAGCATTTT. Its translation is CASSQEPGQADQPQHF.

This clonotype was recorded at least ten times. The chain recombines TRBV6-2 or TRBV6-3 with TRBJ2-1, with TRBD1 matching 8 bases. This CDR3 region has 15 residues. The germline V gene has CDR1 MNHEY and CDR2 SVGEGT. Unmatched junction bases numbered 11, after V lost 4 bases and J lost 9 bases. The CDR3 region is CASSLNRGLASEQFF. The CDR3 DNA is TGTGCCAGCAGTTTGAACAGGGGGTTGGCTAGTGAGCAGTTCTTC.

There are many counts of this clonotype. The chain couples TRBV6-2 or TRBV6-3 to TRBJ1-2; D is undetermined. Trimming stripped 0 bases from V and 8 bases from J, with 13 bases between. This CDR3 is 14 amino acids long. Germline CDR1 reads MNHEY; CDR2 reads SVGEGT. As DNA, the CDR3 is TGTGCCAGCAGTTACTCCCCTCGGCCAGACGGCTACACCTTC. This codes for CASSYSPRPDGYTF.

This clonotype was recorded many times. The V gene is TRBV5-4, the J gene TRBJ1-1; D gene unclear. Germline CDR1 SGHNT, CDR2 YYREEE (reference sequence). V lost 1 base to trimming and J lost 1 base, with 8 bases between them. The CDR3 is 14 amino acids. CDR3 bases: TGTGCCAGCAGCTTGAGAACGGGGAACACTGAAGCTTTCTTT. As protein: CASSLRTGNTEAFF.

This clonotype was recorded a few times. The chain has TRBV2 and TRBJ2-5; 8 bases align to TRBD1. Germline V lookup: CDR1 SNHLY, CDR2 FYNNEI. This CDR3 has 15 amino acids. The junction had 9 bases not matched to a gene; V was cut back by 8 bases and J by 1 base. This chain's CDR3 is CASGARGQSQETQYF. In DNA form, the CDR3 reads TGTGCCAGCGGGGCCAGGGGGCAGAGCCAAGAGACCCAGTACTTC.

This clonotype showed up many times. The chain links TRBV20-1 to TRBJ2-1, with 14 positions matching TRBD2. The V gene end was trimmed by 5 bases and the J gene end by 8 bases; junction bases not matched to a gene: 8. The CDR3 length is 15 residues. Germline-derived CDR1 and CDR2 are DFQATT and SNEGSKA (reference sequence). CDR3 DNA sequence: TGCAGTGCTTTATCCGGGACTAGCGGGAGTTATGAGCAGTTCTTC. It yields the protein CSALSGTSGSYEQFF.

This clonotype was picked up many times. The rearrangement joins TRBV10-3 to TRBJ2-5; perhaps TRBD2 as D (5 bases). This CDR3 comprises 13 residues. Germline V gene data show CDR1 as ENHRY and CDR2 as SYGVKD. The V end was cut by 4 bases, the J end by 4 bases, with 10 bases between. Here the CDR3 DNA reads TGTGCCATCAGTGGGACTCCGGGAGAGACCCAGTACTTC. This sequence encodes CAISGTPGETQYF.

This clonotype was seen ten or more times. The chain carries TRBV24-1 and TRBJ1-1; D is unclear. Trimming removed 0 bases from V and 1 base from J, with 2 bases in between. The CDR3 has 13 amino acids. Germline CDR1 and CDR2: KGHDR and SFDVKD. The CDR3 protein is CATSDLTNTEAFF. CDR3 nucleotide sequence: TGTGCCACCAGTGATTTGACGAACACTGAAGCTTTCTTT.

The chain uses TRBV29-1 and TRBJ1-5; TRBD1 aligns across 7 bases. There are 13 residues in the CDR3. After removal of 6 bases from V and 1 base from J, the junction contained 3 bases not matched to a gene. Per germline, CDR1 SQVTM and CDR2 ANQGSEA. The CDR3 coding sequence is TGCAGCGTAGGGACAGCAAGCAATCAGCCCCAGCATTTT. Its protein is CSVGTASNQPQHF.

The V gene is TRBV14, the J gene TRBJ2-5, with no clear D. Germline V CDR1 and CDR2: SGHDN, FVKESK. The CDR3 loop spans 15 amino acids. V was pared by 0 bases and J by 2 bases, with 10 bases between. The CDR3 DNA sequence: TGTGCCAGCAGCCAAGACCAGACGGCGCAAGAGACCCAGTACTTC. This translates into CASSQDQTAQETQYF.

This clonotype was seen ten or more times. CDR3 DNA: TGTGCCACTAACAGCGGTGACTACGAGCAGTACTTC. It translates to CATNSGDYEQYF. The chain has TRBV10-3 and TRBJ2-7; tentatively, D is TRBD2 (5 bases). V was cut by 10 bases and J by 3 bases, with 13 bases left in between. Germline lookup yields CDR1 ENHRY and CDR2 SYGVKD. CDR3 size: 12 residues.

A few counts support this clonotype. The CDR3 end shows no conserved phenylalanine or tryptophan, and so a read error is likely. The gene calls are TRBV12-3 or TRBV12-4 and TRBJ2-5; TRBD2 is a possible D gene (6 bases). With 5 bases removed from V and 4 bases from J, the gap between germline ends came to 11 bases. The CDR3 has 13 amino acids. The CDR3 bases are TGTGCCAGCAGTCCCCAAGCGGGAGAGACCCAGTACTAC. It codes for CASSPQAGETQYY.

This clonotype was detected many times. The chain employs TRBV20-1 and TRBJ2-1; D is unresolved. The CDR3 length is 12 residues. The germline gives CDR1 DFQATT, CDR2 SNEGSKA (reference sequence). Trimming removed 3 bases at V and 5 bases at J, with 8 bases between. CDR3 protein: CSASTHNNEQFF. The CDR3 coding sequence is TGCAGTGCTAGTACTCATAACAATGAGCAGTTCTTC.

This clonotype has a count of ten or more. The chain combines TRBV12-3 or TRBV12-4 with TRBJ1-5; D uncertain. Trimming took off 3 bases at V and 0 bases at J, with 3 bases between the two ends. The CDR3 runs to 13 residues. CDR3 residues: CASSFGSNQPQHF. The CDR3 bases are TGTGCCAGCAGTTTTGGTAGCAATCAGCCCCAGCATTTT.

This clonotype was detected ten times or more. CDR3 bases: TGCGCCAGCAGCCCGCTTGGCTGGCGGGAGACCTACAATGAGCAGTTCTTC. It codes for CASSPLGWRETYNEQFF. The J gene is TRBJ2-1, the V gene TRBV5-1, with 7 bases identical to TRBD2. Germline V gives CDR1 SGHRS, CDR2 YFSETQ. The ends lost 4 bases at V and 2 bases at J; junction bases unmatched: 12. CDR3 size: 17 residues.

This clonotype was seen ten or more times. The V gene is TRBV7-2, the J gene TRBJ2-7, with 16 bases fitting TRBD2. The J segment lost 5 bases and the V segment lost 3 bases, leaving 4 bases of the junction unmatched. Germline V gene data show CDR1 as SGHTA and CDR2 as FQGNSA. This CDR3 has 16 amino acids. Here the CDR3 DNA reads TGTGCCAGCAGCTTCGGGACTAGCGGGAGGGCCCACGAGCAGTACTTC. Translated, it gives CASSFGTSGRAHEQYF.

The table lists this clonotype with many counts. The V call is TRBV20-1, the J call TRBJ2-3; 9 bases line up with TRBD1. This CDR3 is 14 amino acids long. With 6 bases clipped from V and 0 bases from J, the junction kept 4 bases outside the gene matches. Per germline, CDR1 DFQATT and CDR2 SNEGSKA (reference sequence). CDR3 sequence reads: CSAWDRASTDTQYF. As DNA, the CDR3 is TGCAGTGCCTGGGACAGGGCAAGCACAGATACGCAGTATTTT.

This clonotype was detected many times. V and J are TRBV7-9 and TRBJ2-1; TRBD2 agrees at 8 bases. With 1 base clipped from V and 6 bases from J, the junction kept 5 bases outside the gene matches. CDR1 SEHNR and CDR2 FQNEAQ come from the germline V gene (reference sequence). The CDR3 has 15 amino acids. The CDR3 region has the DNA TGTGCCAGCAGCTTAGAAGGACTAGCAGGCAATGAGCAGTTCTTC. It specifies CASSLEGLAGNEQFF.

This chain joins TRBV7-3 and TRBJ2-5; 7 nucleotides align to TRBD2. From germline, CDR1 is SGHTA and CDR2 FQGTGA. The CDR3 is 16 amino acids. Trimming removed 1 base from V and 2 bases from J; junction bases left unmatched: 7. The CDR3 loop reads CASSLKGGAGQETQYF. CDR3 coding DNA: TGTGCCAGCAGCTTAAAAGGCGGAGCGGGGCAAGAGACCCAGTACTTC.

This clonotype was recorded many times. V and J are TRBV10-3 and TRBJ2-1; TRBD2 is a possible D gene (6 bases). V gave up 1 base and J gave up 11 bases, with 9 bases separating them. This CDR3 has 12 residues. Germline lookup yields CDR1 ENHRY and CDR2 SYGVKD. The CDR3 DNA reads TGTGCCATCAGTGAGTTCCGGACTAAGCAGTTCTTC. Protein: CAISEFRTKQFF.

The sample holds a few counts of this clonotype. The junction departs from germline at one end; a sequencing error may be responsible. The chain's CDR3 is CACSLGPVPQETQYF. The DNA of the CDR3 is TGCGCCTGCAGCTTGGGGCCAGTTCCCCAAGAGACCCAGTACTTC. The chain joins TRBV5-1 to TRBJ2-5; possible D gene TRBD1, 5 bases. Germline CDR1 reads SGHRS; CDR2 reads YFSETQ. There are 15 residues in the CDR3.

This clonotype was seen a few times. The rearrangement links TRBV6-1 to TRBJ2-5, with 7 bases that match TRBD2. V was clipped by 3 bases and J by 0 bases; unmatched bases: 7. Germline-derived CDR1 and CDR2 are MNHNS and SASEGT. The CDR3 covers 16 residues. CDR3 amino acids: CASSEQGGRYQETQYF. Here the CDR3 DNA reads TGTGCCAGCAGTGAGCAGGGAGGGAGGTACCAAGAGACCCAGTACTTC.